What follows are 21 T cell receptor beta chains derived from one specimen sequenced in a study of identifying expanded T cells in peripheral blood. The protocol was immunoSEQ multiplex PCR, while the TCRdb copy is restricted to in-frame clones and leaves out a portion. This sample carries approximately 80,000 clones, approximately 84% of them seen once, and the ten largest clones take more than 15%. Sequenced sample: blood. Source of these receptors: a person aged 18 to 75 in good health.

The chain employs TRBV21-1 and TRBJ2-3. TRBV21-1 is listed as a pseudogene. The CDR3 runs to 17 residues. The CDR3 spells CASSKGRNTPGTDTQYF. DNA for the CDR3: TGTGCCAGCAGCAAAGGTAGGAACACTCCGGGCACAGATACGCAGTATTTT.

The chain's CDR3 is CASSLLGNEQFF. Here the CDR3 DNA reads TGTGCCAGCAGCCTACTCGGCAATGAGCAGTTCTTC. The V call is TRBV6-5, the J call TRBJ2-1; D gene ambiguous. Germline V lookup: CDR1 MNHEY, CDR2 SVGAGI. There are 12 residues in the CDR3. Trimming took off 6 bases at V and 6 bases at J, with 9 bases between the two ends.

The chain joins TRBV28 to TRBJ2-3, with D perhaps TRBD1 (6 bases). This CDR3 contains 16 residues. Trimming removed 2 bases at V and 3 bases at J, with 15 bases between. CDR1 is MDHEN and CDR2 is SYDVKM in the germline V gene. CDR3 in DNA: TGTGCCAGCAGTTTACCAGTACAGGGTGGAACAGATACGCAGTATTTT. The encoded protein is CASSLPVQGGTDTQYF.

This sequence joins TRBV5-4 and TRBJ1-1; D is possibly TRBD1 (5 bases). Germline V CDR1 and CDR2: SGHNT, YYREEE (reference sequence). Between the trimmed V and J ends, which lost 4 bases and 3 bases, there was a span of 16 bases. This CDR3 region has 15 residues. CDR3 amino acids: CASSKSTDRYTEAFF. CDR3 coding DNA: TGTGCCAGCAGCAAATCGACCGACAGATACACTGAAGCTTTCTTT. Looking up the rest from reference TRBV5-4 and TRBJ1-1 gives the full variable domain: ETGVTQSPTHLIKTRGQQVTLRCSSQSGHNTVSWYQQALGQGPQFIFQYYREEENGRGNFPPRFSGLQFPNYSSELNVNALELDDSALYLCASSKSTDRYTEAFFGQGTRLTVV.

The chain has TRBV6-5 and TRBJ1-2; no firm D call. The CDR3 spans 15 residues. Trimming left V 4 bases short and J 5 bases short, with 17 bases between. Germline CDR1 and CDR2: MNHEY and SVGAGI. CDR3 in amino acids: CASSSSGPMPYGYTF. CDR3 coding DNA: TGTGCCAGCAGTTCCTCGGGCCCTATGCCTTATGGCTACACCTTC.

The chain uses TRBV23-1 and TRBJ2-6, with D possibly TRBD2 on 5 matching bases. TRBV23-1 is marked as an open reading frame, function uncertain. V lost 3 bases and J 2 bases, leaving 29 bases between the germline ends. The CDR3 is 22 amino acids. The CDR3 sequence is CASSHPGPTTRTRRTGANVLTF. DNA for the CDR3: TGCGCCAGCAGTCACCCTGGCCCTACAACTAGGACGCGAAGGACTGGGGCCAACGTCCTGACTTTC.

The rearrangement joins TRBV28 to TRBJ1-2; D gene uncertain. CDR1 is MDHEN, CDR2 SYDVKM, per germline. Trimming left V 4 bases short and J 5 bases short, with 11 bases between. The CDR3 contains 13 residues. The CDR3 nucleotides read TGTGCCAGCAGTTGGCCCCAGTTATATGGCTACACCTTC. Translated: CASSWPQLYGYTF.

DNA of the CDR3: TGTGCCAGCAGCACCAGGGCTACTGGGGCCAACGTCCTGACTTTC. Translating gives CASSTRATGANVLTF. The gene calls are TRBV28 and TRBJ2-6, with TRBD1 as a possible D gene (5 bases). Germline CDR1 is MDHEN and CDR2 is SYDVKM. The CDR3 length is 15 residues. The germline V and J ends were trimmed by 6 bases and 2 bases, with 11 bases remaining between them.

V and J are TRBV20-1 and TRBJ1-1; D remains unclear. Per the germline V gene, CDR1 is DFQATT and CDR2 is SNEGSKA (reference sequence). The CDR3 runs 11 residues. V shed 6 bases and J shed 6 bases, with 11 bases lying between them. CDR3 bases: TGCAGTGCCCGTGAGGCCCCTGAAGCTTTCTTT. Translated: CSAREAPEAFF.

J is TRBJ1-1 and V is TRBV29-1, with 8 bases aligning to TRBD1. The V gene end was trimmed by 7 bases and the J gene end by 4 bases; junction bases not matched to a gene: 8. The CDR3 extends over 13 amino acids. Germline CDR1 SQVTM, CDR2 ANQGSEA. The DNA for the CDR3 is TGCAGCGGTCAGGGGGCTGGAGGCACTGAAGCTTTCTTT. Translation gives CSGQGAGGTEAFF.

This clone came up a few times. The chain carries TRBV9 and TRBJ1-1; possibly TRBD1 for D (5 bases). Germline CDR1 is SGDLS and CDR2 is YYNGEE. Trimming took off 3 bases at V and 8 bases at J, with 11 bases between the two ends. The CDR3 length is 12 residues. The CDR3 loop is CASSARVGEAFF. CDR3 in DNA: TGTGCCAGCAGCGCCAGGGTTGGGGAAGCTTTCTTT.

The chain recombines TRBV2 with TRBJ2-5; 7 bases agree with TRBD1. The CDR3 has 13 residues. Germline CDR1 reads SNHLY; CDR2 reads FYNNEI. After removal of 4 bases from V and 4 bases from J, the junction contained 3 bases not matched to a gene. CDR3 DNA: TGTGCCAGCAGTGTGAACAGGGGAGAGACCCAGTACTTC. Translating gives CASSVNRGETQYF.

The chain recombines TRBV7-3 with TRBJ1-2; 12 positions agree with TRBD1. CDR1 is SGHTA, CDR2 FQGTGA, per germline. The J segment lost 9 bases and the V segment lost 6 bases, leaving 11 bases of the junction unmatched. This CDR3 has 15 residues. The CDR3: CASSPGPGQGASYTF. CDR3 DNA: TGTGCCAGCAGTCCAGGGCCGGGACAGGGGGCCAGCTACACCTTC. Using reference TRBV7-3 and TRBJ1-2 for the parts outside the CDR3, the full variable domain is GAGVSQTPSNKVTEKGKYVELRCDPISGHTALYWYRQSLGQGPEFLIYFQGTGAADDSGLPNDRFFAVRPEGSVSTLKIQRTERGDSAVYLCASSPGPGQGASYTFGSGTRLTVV.

This sequence joins TRBV28 and TRBJ2-3, with D uncertain. Germline CDR1 and CDR2: MDHEN and SYDVKM. CDR3 length: 14 residues. V was pared by 6 bases and J by 5 bases, with 15 bases between. The CDR3 loop is CASSEYSGVDTQYF. CDR3 bases: TGTGCCAGCAGCGAATATAGTGGGGTAGATACGCAGTATTTT. The variable domain in full, completed from reference TRBV28 and TRBJ2-3, reads DVKVTQSSRYLVKRTGEKVFLECVQDMDHENMFWYRQDPGLGLRLIYFSYDVKMKEKGDIPEGYSVSREKKERFSLILESASTNQTSMYLCASSEYSGVDTQYFGPGTRLTVL.

The chain carries TRBV11-3 and TRBJ2-2; the match to TRBD1 covers 10 bases. The germline V gene encodes CDR1 SGHNT and CDR2 YENEEA. The CDR3 has 16 amino acids. V was clipped by 5 bases and J by 4 bases; unmatched bases: 7. The CDR3 loop is CASSPADRGGTGELFF. As DNA, the CDR3 is TGTGCCAGCAGCCCGGCGGACAGGGGGGGCACCGGGGAGCTGTTTTTT.

The chain is built from TRBV7-6 and TRBJ2-1; possible D gene TRBD2, 5 bases. This CDR3 is built from 16 residues. The V end lost 5 bases, the J end lost 0 bases, and 14 bases lay between the germline ends. Germline assignment: CDR1 SGHVS and CDR2 FNYEAQ. This chain's CDR3 is CASSQLTGVSYNEQFF. As DNA, the CDR3 is TGTGCCAGCAGCCAACTGACCGGGGTCTCCTACAATGAGCAGTTCTTC.

The CDR3 DNA sequence: TGTGCCAGTAGTCTAAGACAGGGTTCGAGCAATGAGCAGTTCTTC. Protein: CASSLRQGSSNEQFF. The J gene is TRBJ2-1, the V gene TRBV19; 7 bases are a match to TRBD1. This CDR3 spans 15 amino acids. V shed 5 bases, J shed 6 bases, and the junction held 10 bases outside the gene matches. Germline values: CDR1 LNHDA, CDR2 SQIVND (reference sequence).

This chain joins TRBV4-1 and TRBJ2-7; maybe TRBD1 (8 bases). V was cut by 1 base and J by 0 bases, with 16 bases left in between. CDR3 length equals 17 residues. Germline V gene lookup returns CDR1 MGHRA and CDR2 YSYEKL. The CDR3 reads CASSQGRGTGHSYEQYF. CDR3 in DNA: TGCGCCAGCAGCCAAGGGCGGGGGACAGGTCACTCCTACGAGCAGTACTTC.

The chain joins TRBV5-4 to TRBJ2-3; D unresolved. Germline CDR1 is SGHNT and CDR2 is YYREEE (reference sequence). The V gene lost 0 bases and the J gene lost 4 bases, with 9 bases spanning the gap. This CDR3 spans 14 amino acids. In nucleotides, the CDR3 is TGTGCCAGCAGCTTGGCTGTGGGCGCAGATACGCAGTATTTT. Translated, it gives CASSLAVGADTQYF.

The CDR3 protein is CASSIARGQGDTQYF. The CDR3 region has the DNA TGTGCCAGTAGTATAGCCCGCGGGCAGGGAGATACGCAGTATTTT. The chain joins TRBV19 to TRBJ2-3; TRBD1 or TRBD2 may be the D gene (5 bases each). CDR1 is LNHDA, CDR2 SQIVND, per germline (reference sequence). V lost 1 base and J 5 bases, leaving 13 bases between the germline ends. The CDR3 is 15 amino acids.

The chain combines TRBV6-5 with TRBJ2-7, with D possibly TRBD1 on 6 matching bases. The V and J ends lost 4 bases and 2 bases respectively, with 15 bases between them. CDR1 and CDR2 from the germline V gene are MNHEY and SVGAGI. The CDR3 length is 15 residues. CDR3 DNA sequence: TGTGCCAGCAGTTTCAGGACAGAACGAACCTACGAGCAGTACTTC. It codes for CASSFRTERTYEQYF.